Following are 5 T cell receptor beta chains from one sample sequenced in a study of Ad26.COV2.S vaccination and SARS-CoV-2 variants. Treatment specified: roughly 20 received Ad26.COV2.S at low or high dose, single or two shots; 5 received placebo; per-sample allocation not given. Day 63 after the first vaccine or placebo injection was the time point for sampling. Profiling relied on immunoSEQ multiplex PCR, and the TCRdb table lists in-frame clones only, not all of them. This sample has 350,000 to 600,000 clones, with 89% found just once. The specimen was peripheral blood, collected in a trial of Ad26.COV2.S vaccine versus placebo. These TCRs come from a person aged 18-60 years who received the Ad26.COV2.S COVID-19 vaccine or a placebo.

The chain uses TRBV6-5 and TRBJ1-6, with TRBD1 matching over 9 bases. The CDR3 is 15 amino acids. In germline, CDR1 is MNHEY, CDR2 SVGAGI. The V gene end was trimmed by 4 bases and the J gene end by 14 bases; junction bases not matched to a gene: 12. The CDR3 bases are TGTGCCAGCAGTTTCCAGACAGGGGGTCCCGGAGCCCTCCACTTT. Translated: CASSFQTGGPGALHF.

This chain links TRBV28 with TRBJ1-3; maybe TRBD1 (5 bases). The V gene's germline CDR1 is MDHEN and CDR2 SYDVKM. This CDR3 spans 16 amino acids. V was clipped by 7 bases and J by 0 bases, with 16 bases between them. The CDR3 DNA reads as TGTGCCAGCACCAGTCCCGGGACGGTCTCTGGAAACACCATATATTTT. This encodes CASTSPGTVSGNTIYF. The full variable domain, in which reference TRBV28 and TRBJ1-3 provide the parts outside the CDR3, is DVKVTQSSRYLVKRTGEKVFLECVQDMDHENMFWYRQDPGLGLRLIYFSYDVKMKEKGDIPEGYSVSREKKERFSLILESASTNQTSMYLCASTSPGTVSGNTIYFGEGSWLTVV.

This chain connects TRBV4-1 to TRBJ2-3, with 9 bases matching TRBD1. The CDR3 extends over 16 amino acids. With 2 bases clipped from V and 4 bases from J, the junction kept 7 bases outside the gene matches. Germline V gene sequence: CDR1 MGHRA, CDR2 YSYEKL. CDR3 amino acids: CASSQIPGQGPDTQYF. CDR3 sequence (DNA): TGCGCCAGCAGCCAAATCCCGGGACAGGGCCCAGATACGCAGTATTTT.

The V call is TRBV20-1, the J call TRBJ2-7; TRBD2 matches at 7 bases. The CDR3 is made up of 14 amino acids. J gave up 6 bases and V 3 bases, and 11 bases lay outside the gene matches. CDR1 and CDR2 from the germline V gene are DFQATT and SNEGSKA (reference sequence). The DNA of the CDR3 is TGCAGTGCTAGTCCCGGGACTACCGCTAGCGAGCAGTACTTC. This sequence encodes CSASPGTTASEQYF.

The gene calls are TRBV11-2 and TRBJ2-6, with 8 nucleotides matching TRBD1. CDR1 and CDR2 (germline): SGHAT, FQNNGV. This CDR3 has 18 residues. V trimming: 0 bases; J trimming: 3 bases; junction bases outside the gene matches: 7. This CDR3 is CASSLDRTGFGGANVLTF. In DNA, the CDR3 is TGTGCCAGCAGCTTAGATAGGACAGGGTTTGGTGGGGCCAACGTCCTGACTTTC.